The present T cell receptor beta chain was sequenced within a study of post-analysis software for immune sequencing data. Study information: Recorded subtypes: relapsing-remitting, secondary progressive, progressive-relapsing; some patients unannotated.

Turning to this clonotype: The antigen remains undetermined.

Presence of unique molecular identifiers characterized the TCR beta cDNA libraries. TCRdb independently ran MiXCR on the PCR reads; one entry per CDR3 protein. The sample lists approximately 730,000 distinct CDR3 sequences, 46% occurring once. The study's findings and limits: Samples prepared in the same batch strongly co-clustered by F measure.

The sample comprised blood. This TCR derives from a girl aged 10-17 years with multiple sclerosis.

Here the CDR3 reads CASRGFKETQYF. The CDR3 DNA reads TGTGCCAGCAGGGGGTTCAAGGAGACCCAGTACTTC. The V gene is TRBV21-1, the J gene TRBJ2-5. TRBV21-1 is listed as a pseudogene. The CDR3 sequence is 12 residues long.